This entry is about one T cell receptor beta chain. Its antigen is currently unknown. Assay: immunoSEQ multiplex PCR; the TCRdb copy retains only in-frame clones and omits some. The sample consists of about 130,000 clones, around 81% of them appearing once. The data were taken from a study of radiation and T cells in renal cell carcinoma. Study-level points and caveats: From baseline, blood top tumor clonotypes peaked at 2 weeks post-radiation.

The time point was: blood 2 weeks post-SBRT. The treatment: 15 Gy SBRT to primary tumor, nephrectomy 4 weeks later. Serial blood draws occurred at baseline and 2 and 4 weeks post-SBRT. The tumor was a clear cell renal cell carcinoma. Sequenced material: blood, taken from a patient whose treatment included radiotherapy and nephrectomy. The sequence was obtained from a man aged 50 to 59 with renal cell carcinoma.

The CDR3 here is CASSPRREEKLFF. CDR3 nucleotide sequence: TGTGCCAGCAGCCCCCGACGAGAGGAAAAACTGTTTTTT. The chain is built from TRBV27 and TRBJ1-4; D not resolved. CDR1 is MNHEY and CDR2 is SMNVEV in the germline V gene (reference sequence). The V gene lost 6 bases and the J gene lost 8 bases, with 13 bases spanning the gap. This CDR3 has 13 residues.